Below, one T cell receptor (beta chain) is given with its context. As yet, its antigen is unknown. The data were taken from a study of T cell responses to AZD1222 COVID-19 vaccine. Points from the study as a whole: Two AZD1222 doses significantly raised spike-specific TCR breadth and depth over controls.

This CDR3 spans 14 amino acids. Trimming shortened V by 3 bases and J by 4 bases, and 15 bases separated the two germline ends. Germline CDR1 DFQATT, CDR2 SNEGSKA (reference sequence). Assay: immunoSEQ multiplex PCR; the TCRdb copy retains only in-frame clones and omits some. The table lists 90,000 to 95,000 clones, 85% to 90% of them singletons, with 10% in the top ten. The chain links TRBV20-1 to TRBJ1-1; weak D call: TRBD1 (6 bases). This material consisted of peripheral blood, taken on day 0 of AZD1222 vaccination. This receptor was obtained from an adult in good health. DNA for the CDR3: TGCAGTGCTAGTTACGGGAGGGGGGGCACTGAAGCTTTCTTT. Protein product: CSASYGRGGTEAFF.